This TCR beta chain originates from a study of blood T cells in healthy people across ages. As regards this clonotype: What it binds is not known.

Study-wide points: It was not known whether donors were CMV positive (a possible confounder of expanded clonotype changes). Compared with aged donors, long-lived donors showed fewer expanded clones, suggesting selection. Roughly linear age-related decline in beta diversity appeared, significant by age about 40.

Primed by a sample-barcoded 5' primer and a J-beta primer mix, a second PCR proceeded for about 7 to 11 cycles. TCRdb fed the 5' RACE reads into MiXCR, producing one record per CDR3 protein. The sample has around 1.1 million distinct CDR3 sequences; roughly two fifths are singletons. V was cut by 1 base and J by 4 bases, with 4 bases left in between. Germline loops: CDR1 LGHDT, CDR2 YNNKEL (reference sequence). CDR3 length: 12 amino acids. The authors extracted at least 5 micrograms of total RNA per sample. Sequencing was carried out using blood. This chain joins TRBV3-1 and TRBJ2-5; D call uncertain. This receptor was taken from a man aged 18 to 29 in good health. The CDR3 is CASSQVTETQYF. In nucleotides, the CDR3 is TGTGCCAGCAGCCAAGTTACAGAGACCCAGTACTTC.